This TCR beta chain was profiled in a study of beta chain features in type 1 diabetes. Of the isolated RNA, all was reverse transcribed, and so the sequenced material was expressed TCRB transcripts. Data came from immunoSEQ multiplex PCR; TCRdb stores just in-frame clones and leaves some out. Of 600,000 to 650,000 clones in the sample, around 15% are singletons; the top ten hold about 0.087%. This clone was observed a few times. The source material was naive CD4+ T cells from blood. This TCR was sampled from a man younger than 35 in good health.

The CDR3 loop is CASSAGPPSGANVLTF. CDR3 nucleotides: TGTGCCAGCAGCGCGGGACCGCCCTCTGGGGCCAACGTCCTGACTTTC. The chain employs TRBV7-2 and TRBJ2-6, with a tentative D call TRBD2 (6 bases). Per germline, CDR1 SGHTA and CDR2 FQGNSA. This CDR3 spans 16 amino acids. Trimming pared 5 bases from V and 0 bases from J, leaving 11 bases between.